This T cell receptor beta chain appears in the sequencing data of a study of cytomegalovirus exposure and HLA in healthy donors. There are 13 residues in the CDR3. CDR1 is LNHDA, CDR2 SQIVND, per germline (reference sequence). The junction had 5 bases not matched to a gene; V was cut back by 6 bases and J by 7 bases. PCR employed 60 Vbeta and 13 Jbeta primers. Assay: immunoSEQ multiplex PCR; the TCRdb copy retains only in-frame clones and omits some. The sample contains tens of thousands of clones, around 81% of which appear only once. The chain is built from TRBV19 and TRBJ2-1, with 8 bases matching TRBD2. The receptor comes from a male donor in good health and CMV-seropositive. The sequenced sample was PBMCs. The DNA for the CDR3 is TGTGCCAGTAGGGGACTAGGTGAGAATGAGCAGTTCTTC. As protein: CASRGLGENEQFF.